This is a list of T cell receptor beta chains from one sample in a study of blood T cell repertoires in COVID-19. Assay: immunoSEQ multiplex PCR; the TCRdb copy retains only in-frame clones and omits some. In the table there are 200,000 to 250,000 clones, about 90% of which are singletons. Sequencing was carried out using PBMCs or T cells enriched from blood (not recorded which). The receptor source for this set is a man aged 50 to 59 who had been exposed to COVID-19. The CDR3 runs from the conserved cysteine through the conserved F or W. D genes are given only for firm matches. The size of a clone is reported for some rows only, either as once, few or many, or as a class for expanded clones.

D gene: TRBD1
V gene: TRBV18
clone size: .
J gene: TRBJ2-1
CDR3 protein: CASSLDRGKYLNEQFF
CDR3 DNA: TGTGCCAGCTCACTCGACAGGGGGAAATACTTGAATGAGCAGTTCTTC

D gene: .
V gene: TRBV27
clone size: .
J gene: TRBJ2-5
CDR3 protein: CASKTRSGETQYF
CDR3 DNA: TGTGCCAGCAAAACGCGGTCGGGAGAGACCCAGTACTTC

D gene: TRBD1
V gene: TRBV10-1
clone size: .
J gene: TRBJ1-2
CDR3 protein: CASSGGTGLSSGYTF
CDR3 DNA: TGCGCCAGCAGTGGAGGGACAGGGCTCTCCTCGGGCTACACCTTC

D gene: TRBD1
V gene: TRBV18
clone size: .
J gene: TRBJ1-3
CDR3 protein: CASSQLTGDGNTIYF
CDR3 DNA: TGTGCCAGCTCACAGTTGACAGGGGACGGAAACACCATATATTTT

D gene: TRBD2
V gene: TRBV24-1
clone size: .
J gene: TRBJ2-1
CDR3 protein: CATSDPSSTSGDYNEQFF
CDR3 DNA: TGTGCCACCAGTGACCCCTCCTCGACTAGCGGGGACTACAATGAGCAGTTCTTC

D gene: TRBD2
V gene: TRBV27
clone size: .
J gene: TRBJ2-5
CDR3 protein: CASSLYLAGSQETQYF
CDR3 DNA: TGTGCCAGCAGTTTATACCTAGCGGGATCTCAAGAGACCCAGTACTTC

D gene: TRBD2
V gene: TRBV3-1/TRBV3-2
clone size: .
J gene: TRBJ2-1
CDR3 protein: CASSQDGPGGNEQFF
CDR3 DNA: TGTGCCAGCAGCCAAGATGGACCCGGGGGGAATGAGCAGTTCTTC

D gene: .
V gene: TRBV14
clone size: .
J gene: TRBJ1-2
CDR3 protein: CASSQDRRGGYTF
CDR3 DNA: TGTGCCAGCAGCCAAGATAGAAGAGGGGGCTACACCTTC

D gene: .
V gene: TRBV30
clone size: .
J gene: TRBJ2-3
CDR3 protein: CAWASVSTDTQYF
CDR3 DNA: TGTGCCTGGGCTAGCGTCAGCACAGATACGCAGTATTTT

D gene: .
V gene: TRBV24-1
clone size: .
J gene: TRBJ2-6
CDR3 protein: CATSGLESSGANVLTF
CDR3 DNA: TGTGCCACCAGTGGGTTGGAGAGCTCTGGGGCCAACGTCCTGACTTTC

D gene: .
V gene: TRBV10-3
clone size: few
J gene: TRBJ2-3
CDR3 protein: CAIRENSPAPDTQYF
CDR3 DNA: TGTGCCATCAGAGAAAACTCCCCCGCCCCAGATACGCAGTATTTT

D gene: .
V gene: TRBV6-1
clone size: .
J gene: TRBJ1-3
CDR3 protein: CASSARRVAGGNTIYF
CDR3 DNA: TGTGCCAGCAGTGCCCGAAGGGTGGCAGGGGGAAACACCATATATTTT

D gene: TRBD1
V gene: TRBV24-1
clone size: .
J gene: TRBJ2-3
CDR3 protein: CATRDRVSDTQYF
CDR3 DNA: TGTGCCACCAGGGACAGGGTCTCAGATACGCAGTATTTT

D gene: .
V gene: TRBV5-4
clone size: few
J gene: TRBJ1-3
CDR3 protein: CASSLEGRNTIYF
CDR3 DNA: TGTGCCAGCAGCTTAGAGGGAAGAAACACCATATATTTT

D gene: TRBD1
V gene: TRBV6-5
clone size: .
J gene: TRBJ2-7
CDR3 protein: CASSSRTGYEQYF
CDR3 DNA: TGTGCCAGCAGTTCCCGGACAGGGTACGAGCAGTACTTC

D gene: .
V gene: TRBV9
clone size: .
J gene: TRBJ1-1
CDR3 protein: CASSARTRGEAFF
CDR3 DNA: TGTGCCAGCAGCGCCCGGACAAGGGGTGAAGCTTTCTTT

D gene: TRBD1
V gene: TRBV5-1
clone size: .
J gene: TRBJ2-7
CDR3 protein: CASSFTGDEQYF
CDR3 DNA: TGCGCCAGCAGCTTCACAGGGGACGAGCAGTACTTC

D gene: .
V gene: TRBV11-2
clone size: .
J gene: TRBJ1-6
CDR3 protein: CASSLPRGGITPLHF
CDR3 DNA: TGTGCCAGCAGCCTACCGAGAGGGGGTATAACACCCCTCCACTTT

D gene: .
V gene: TRBV7-8
clone size: .
J gene: TRBJ2-2
CDR3 protein: CASSKLTGRNTGELFF
CDR3 DNA: TGTGCCAGCAGCAAACTGACAGGACGGAACACCGGGGAGCTGTTTTTT

D gene: TRBD1
V gene: TRBV18
clone size: .
J gene: TRBJ1-6
CDR3 protein: CASRQGNSPLHF
CDR3 DNA: TGTGCCAGCCGACAGGGTAATTCACCCCTCCACTTT

D gene: TRBD1
V gene: TRBV2
clone size: .
J gene: TRBJ1-6
CDR3 protein: CASSKTGGLNSPLHF
CDR3 DNA: TGTGCCAGCAGTAAGACAGGGGGCTTAAATTCACCCCTCCACTTT

D gene: .
V gene: TRBV5-6
clone size: .
J gene: TRBJ2-6
CDR3 protein: CASIAPPGDGTSGANVLTF
CDR3 DNA: TGTGCCAGCATCGCCCCGCCGGGGGACGGAACCTCTGGGGCCAACGTCCTGACTTTC

D gene: .
V gene: TRBV5-1
clone size: .
J gene: TRBJ2-1
CDR3 protein: CASSLVAYGSYNEQFF
CDR3 DNA: TGCGCCAGCAGCTTGGTAGCCTATGGGTCCTACAATGAGCAGTTCTTC

D gene: TRBD2
V gene: TRBV7-2
clone size: .
J gene: TRBJ2-7
CDR3 protein: CASSLGLAGRSYEQYF
CDR3 DNA: TGTGCCAGCAGCTTAGGATTAGCGGGGAGATCCTACGAGCAGTACTTC

D gene: .
V gene: TRBV5-1
clone size: .
J gene: TRBJ1-1
CDR3 protein: CASSLGIGHQTEAFF
CDR3 DNA: TGCGCCAGCAGCTTGGGCATCGGACATCAGACTGAAGCTTTCTTT

D gene: TRBD1
V gene: TRBV5-1
clone size: .
J gene: TRBJ2-7
CDR3 protein: CASSIAGTGNPEQYF
CDR3 DNA: TGCGCCAGCAGCATAGCCGGGACAGGGAATCCCGAGCAGTACTTC